The 22 T cell receptor beta chains presented below share a single source sample, sequenced in a study of cytomegalovirus exposure and HLA in healthy donors. PCR used 60 Vbeta primers and 13 Jbeta primers. Measured with immunoSEQ multiplex PCR; TCRdb has only the in-frame clones, and not every one. Here the sample spans roughly 170,000 clones, about four fifths being singletons. Sequenced material: PBMCs. These receptor sequences come from a man aged 25-45 years in good health and CMV-seropositive.

The chain couples TRBV14 to TRBJ2-4; the D gene is possibly TRBD1 (6 bases). The germline gives CDR1 SGHDN, CDR2 FVKESK. The CDR3 extends over 18 amino acids. Trimming shortened V by 1 base and J by 0 bases, and 16 bases separated the two germline ends. This CDR3 reads CASSQGGTSGVAKNIQYF. The CDR3 region has the DNA TGTGCCAGCAGCCAAGGGGGGACCTCAGGGGTAGCCAAAAACATTCAGTACTTC.

The chain uses TRBV2 and TRBJ2-5; D gene ambiguous. This CDR3 spans 12 amino acids. The germline V gene has CDR1 SNHLY and CDR2 FYNNEI. V was trimmed by 3 bases and J by 4 bases, leaving 6 bases between them. The CDR3 sequence: CASSEAAETQYF. CDR3 sequence (DNA): TGTGCCAGCAGTGAGGCGGCAGAGACCCAGTACTTC.

This clone came up a few times. The chain has TRBV6-1 and TRBJ1-2; D perhaps matches TRBD1 (5 bases). The CDR3 consists of 13 residues. Germline V gives CDR1 MNHNS, CDR2 SASEGT. Trimming took off 2 bases at V and 7 bases at J, with 11 bases between the two ends. Written as DNA, the CDR3 is TGTGCCAGCAGTGAAAGCGGGGCTTCTGGCTACACCTTC. It specifies CASSESGASGYTF.

The chain is built from TRBV10-1 and TRBJ2-1, with TRBD2 identical over 7 bases. Germline V gene data show CDR1 as WNHNN and CDR2 as SYGVQD (reference sequence). The CDR3 spans 15 residues. The J segment lost 11 bases and the V segment lost 0 bases, leaving 10 bases of the junction unmatched. The CDR3 spells CASSESGGGPPKQFF. In DNA, the CDR3 is TGCGCCAGCAGTGAGTCGGGGGGAGGGCCCCCCAAGCAGTTCTTC.

The rearrangement uses TRBV4-2 and TRBJ2-7; TRBD2 matches at 16 bases. This CDR3 contains 19 residues. Per the germline V gene, CDR1 is LGHNA and CDR2 is YNFKEQ. V lost 0 bases and J lost 5; bases outside the gene matches: 10. The CDR3 is CASSQEGTSGRAGFHEQYF. The CDR3 DNA sequence: TGTGCCAGCAGCCAAGAAGGGACTAGCGGGAGGGCCGGCTTCCACGAGCAGTACTTC.

In DNA, the CDR3 is TGTGCCAGCAGTGACTCGAGGACAGGGGTATTTCAGCCCCAGCATTTT. Translated, it gives CASSDSRTGVFQPQHF. V gene TRBV6-4 combines with J gene TRBJ1-5, with 9 bases lining up with TRBD1. Germline loops: CDR1 MRHNA, CDR2 SNTAGT. The junction had 6 bases not matched to a gene; V was cut back by 0 bases and J by 6 bases. This CDR3 comprises 16 residues.

This clone was seen once. The V and J genes are TRBV7-9 and TRBJ2-5, with 7 nucleotides matching TRBD1. CDR1 is SEHNR and CDR2 is FQNEAQ in the germline V gene (reference sequence). V gave up 5 bases and J gave up 0 bases; unmatched junction bases: 3. This CDR3 has 14 amino acids. The CDR3 is CASSQTGNQETQYF. CDR3 nucleotide sequence: TGTGCCAGCAGCCAGACAGGGAACCAAGAGACCCAGTACTTC.

The rearrangement links TRBV5-4 to TRBJ2-1; TRBD2 agrees at 8 bases. V lost 9 bases to trimming and J lost 9 bases; unmatched junction nucleotides: 8. CDR1 and CDR2 (germline): SGHNT, YYREEE (reference sequence). The CDR3 has 12 amino acids. The CDR3 DNA is TGTGCCATTCCGGGACTAGTTACTGAGCAGTTCTTC. Protein sequence: CAIPGLVTEQFF. Drawing the rest from reference TRBV5-4 and TRBJ2-1, the complete variable domain is ETGVTQSPTHLIKTRGQQVTLRCSSQSGHNTVSWYQQALGQGPQFIFQYYREEENGRGNFPPRFSGLQFPNYSSELNVNALELDDSALYLCAIPGLVTEQFFGPGTRLTVL.

V gene TRBV10-1 combines with J gene TRBJ2-5; 8 positions match TRBD1. The CDR3 contains 15 residues. Trimming removed 2 bases from V and 5 bases from J; junction bases left unmatched: 7. The germline V gene encodes CDR1 WNHNN and CDR2 SYGVQD (reference sequence). The CDR3 sequence is CASSETIRGLETQYF. The CDR3 DNA sequence: TGCGCCAGCAGTGAGACCATCAGGGGGCTGGAGACCCAGTACTTC.

The chain combines TRBV5-4 with TRBJ2-3, with D possibly TRBD1 on 6 matching bases. CDR3 length: 14 amino acids. Germline V gene lookup returns CDR1 SGHNT and CDR2 YYREEE (reference sequence). Trimming took off 5 bases at V and 6 bases at J, with 16 bases between the two ends. CDR3 nucleotide sequence: TGTGCCAGCAGTTTACAGGGATTCCGCGATACGCAGTATTTT. Protein sequence: CASSLQGFRDTQYF.

J is TRBJ2-2 and V is TRBV29-1; D is possibly TRBD1 (5 bases). From germline, CDR1 is SQVTM and CDR2 ANQGSEA. The CDR3 is 12 amino acids. The V gene lost 7 bases and the J gene lost 6 bases, with 12 bases spanning the gap. The CDR3 spells CSAGRGAGELFF. The CDR3 coding sequence is TGCAGCGCTGGTAGGGGCGCCGGGGAGCTGTTTTTT.

This chain connects TRBV6-5 to TRBJ1-1; D perhaps matches TRBD1 (5 bases). The V gene lost 2 bases and the J gene lost 4 bases, with 14 bases spanning the gap. This CDR3 has 15 residues. Germline CDR1 MNHEY, CDR2 SVGAGI. The DNA of the CDR3 is TGTGCCAGCAGTTACCCCCGGGGGGTGGGCACTGAAGCTTTCTTT. Translation gives CASSYPRGVGTEAFF.

The V gene is TRBV5-1, the J gene TRBJ2-2, with D tentatively TRBD2 (5 bases). Trimming stripped 0 bases from V and 4 bases from J, with 7 bases between. This CDR3 spans 14 amino acids. The germline V gene has CDR1 SGHRS and CDR2 YFSETQ. This CDR3 is CASSLGGGTGELFF. The CDR3 DNA reads as TGCGCCAGCAGCTTGGGTGGAGGCACCGGGGAGCTGTTTTTT.

The genes are TRBV30 and TRBJ2-7; 7 bases are a match to TRBD1. Germline CDR1 and CDR2: GTSNPN and SVGIG (reference sequence). This CDR3 is 14 amino acids long. Unmatched junction bases numbered 5, after V lost 2 bases and J lost 1 base. CDR3 sequence: CAWSKDRKSYEQYF. The DNA of the CDR3 is TGTGCCTGGAGTAAGGACAGGAAATCCTACGAGCAGTACTTC. Looking up the rest from reference TRBV30 and TRBJ2-7 gives the full variable domain: SQTIHQWPATLVQPVGSPLSLECTVEGTSNPNLYWYRQAAGRGLQLLFYSVGIGQISSEVPQNLSASRPQDRQFILSSKKLLLSDSGFYLCAWSKDRKSYEQYFGPGTRLTVT.

The chain couples TRBV5-1 to TRBJ1-1; 8 bases agree with TRBD1. Germline-derived CDR1 and CDR2 are SGHRS and YFSETQ. The trim removed 1 base at V and 0 bases at J, leaving 5 bases unmatched. The CDR3 consists of 16 residues. DNA of the CDR3: TGCGCCAGCAGCTTGTCTGGGACAGGATTGAACACTGAAGCTTTCTTT. Its translation: CASSLSGTGLNTEAFF.

This chain connects TRBV7-9 to TRBJ2-1; D is perhaps TRBD1 (5 bases). V lost 5 bases and J lost 0, with 11 bases in between. CDR3 length equals 15 residues. Germline assignment: CDR1 SEHNR and CDR2 FQNEAQ (reference sequence). The CDR3, as DNA: TGTGCCAGCAGCCGACAGAGGAGCTCCTACAATGAGCAGTTCTTC. Amino acid sequence: CASSRQRSSYNEQFF.

This chain links TRBV5-1 with TRBJ2-1; D is unclear. V lost 0 bases to trimming and J lost 7 bases, with 11 bases between them. Germline V gene lookup returns CDR1 SGHRS and CDR2 YFSETQ. This CDR3 is 14 amino acids long. The CDR3: CASSLVRLLNEQFF. For the CDR3, the DNA is TGCGCCAGCAGCTTGGTCCGACTCTTGAATGAGCAGTTCTTC.

CDR3 sequence: CASSPPSREQYF. Here the CDR3 DNA reads TGTGCCAGCAGCCCTCCCTCGCGGGAGCAGTACTTC. This sequence joins TRBV14 and TRBJ2-7; no clear D gene. The germline V and J ends were trimmed by 4 bases and 7 bases, with 11 bases remaining between them. Germline CDR1 is SGHDN and CDR2 is FVKESK. The CDR3 consists of 12 residues.

The rearrangement links TRBV12-5 to TRBJ1-5; D might be TRBD1 (5 bases). V was shortened by 0 bases and J by 0 bases, with 12 bases between the two germline ends. Germline lookup yields CDR1 LGHNT and CDR2 FRNRAP. The CDR3 contains 17 residues. The CDR3: CASGLVAGGYSNQPQHF. The CDR3 bases are TGTGCTAGTGGTTTGGTTGCGGGGGGGTATAGCAATCAGCCCCAGCATTTT. Complete variable domain (other parts from reference TRBV12-5 and TRBJ1-5): DARVTQTPRHKVTEMGQEVTMRCQPILGHNTVFWYRQTMMQGLELLAYFRNRAPLDDSGMPKDRFSAEMPDATLATLKIQPSEPRDSAVYFCASGLVAGGYSNQPQHFGDGTRLSIL.

The chain is built from TRBV2 and TRBJ2-1; tentatively, D is TRBD1 (5 bases). The CDR3 covers 17 residues. CDR1 and CDR2 from the germline V gene are SNHLY and FYNNEI. Trimming left V 0 bases short and J 5 bases short, with 17 bases between. CDR3 residues: CASSEAVSRVTNNEQFF. The CDR3 DNA is TGTGCCAGCAGTGAAGCGGTTAGCAGGGTCACTAACAATGAGCAGTTCTTC.

The chain joins TRBV9 to TRBJ1-4; 8 nucleotides match TRBD1. CDR1 and CDR2 (germline): SGDLS, YYNGEE. With 2 bases clipped from V and 7 bases from J, the junction kept 1 base outside the gene matches. The CDR3 has 13 amino acids. The CDR3 sequence: CASSVTGVEKLFF. DNA for the CDR3: TGTGCCAGCAGCGTGACAGGGGTTGAAAAACTGTTTTTT.

This chain connects TRBV19 to TRBJ1-6, with TRBD1 matching 8 bases. The CDR3 extends over 14 amino acids. Germline V gene lookup returns CDR1 LNHDA and CDR2 SQIVND (reference sequence). V trimming: 7 bases; J trimming: 9 bases; junction bases outside the gene matches: 8. The CDR3 loop is CASTLTGAFSPLHF. CDR3 DNA sequence: TGTGCCAGTACCCTGACAGGGGCATTTTCACCCCTCCACTTT.